These 13 T cell receptor beta chains came from one sample sequenced in a study of cytomegalovirus exposure and HLA in healthy donors. The PCR had 60 Vbeta and 13 Jbeta primers. This table comes from immunoSEQ multiplex PCR, and its TCRdb copy is limited to in-frame clones, with some not included. The sample has nearly 200,000 clones, around 86% seen once. The sequenced material came from PBMCs. The receptor set was obtained from a man under 40 in good health and CMV-seronegative.

The V call is TRBV5-4, the J call TRBJ1-2, with TRBD1 identical over 11 bases. Germline CDR1 reads SGHNT; CDR2 reads YYREEE (reference sequence). V dropped 0 bases and J dropped 1; count of bases not matched to a gene: 8. The CDR3 consists of 18 residues. CDR3 residues: CASSLGTGGPRRNYGYTF. The CDR3 DNA follows: TGTGCCAGCAGCTTGGGGACAGGGGGCCCGAGGCGTAACTATGGCTACACCTTC.

V usage is TRBV7-8 and J usage is TRBJ1-4, with D possibly being TRBD1 (5 bases). The germline V and J ends were trimmed by 5 bases and 8 bases, with 18 bases remaining between them. CDR3 length equals 15 residues. CDR1 is SGHVS and CDR2 is FQNEAQ in the germline V gene. This CDR3 is CASSGLTGGGEKLFF. The CDR3 coding sequence is TGTGCCAGCAGCGGCCTAACAGGCGGAGGGGAAAAACTGTTTTTT.

The V and J genes are TRBV6-5 and TRBJ1-1, with a possible D match to TRBD1 (5 bases). The V gene's germline CDR1 is MNHEY and CDR2 SVGAGI. This CDR3 has 15 residues. V lost 2 bases, J lost 1 base, and 11 bases lay in between. DNA for the CDR3: TGTGCCAGCAGTTACGGAACAGGTGAGAACACTGAAGCTTTCTTT. It translates to CASSYGTGENTEAFF.

The rearrangement uses TRBV6-5 and TRBJ1-6; TRBD1 matches 8 bases. This CDR3 contains 16 residues. Germline trimming cut 2 bases from V and 8 bases from J; bases unmatched to any gene: 8. The V gene's germline CDR1 is MNHEY and CDR2 SVGAGI. The CDR3 DNA reads as TGTGCCAGCAGTTACAGGCGGACAGGGTATTATTCACCCCTCCACTTT. It codes for CASSYRRTGYYSPLHF.

V and J are TRBV4-3 and TRBJ2-3; possible D gene TRBD1, 6 bases. This CDR3 has 17 residues. Between the trimmed V and J ends, which lost 0 bases and 1 base, there was a span of 14 bases. CDR1 is LGHNA and CDR2 is YSLEER in the germline V gene. CDR3 nucleotides: TGCGCCAGCAGCCAAGATCGCAGGGGTGCTGGCACAGATACGCAGTATTTT. Translation gives CASSQDRRGAGTDTQYF.

The chain combines TRBV7-9 with TRBJ2-3; no reliable D call. The length of the CDR3 is 12 residues. The germline V gene encodes CDR1 SEHNR and CDR2 FQNEAQ (reference sequence). V was shortened by 8 bases and J by 1 base, with 7 bases between the two germline ends. The CDR3 loop is CASAMGTDTQYF. The CDR3 DNA sequence: TGTGCCAGCGCGATGGGCACAGATACGCAGTATTTT. Drawing the rest from reference TRBV7-9 and TRBJ2-3, the complete variable domain is DTGVSQNPRHKITKRGQNVTFRCDPISEHNRLYWYRQTLGQGPEFLTYFQNEAQLEKSRLLSDRFSAERPKGSFSTLEIQRTEQGDSAMYLCASAMGTDTQYFGPGTRLTVL.

The chain employs TRBV13 and TRBJ2-7; 7 bases agree with TRBD1. J gave up 4 bases and V 5 bases, and 5 bases lay outside the gene matches. The CDR3 spans 13 residues. From germline, CDR1 is PRHDT and CDR2 FYEKMQ (reference sequence). The CDR3 here is CASSPRQGYEQYF. In DNA, the CDR3 is TGTGCCAGCAGCCCCCGACAGGGTTACGAGCAGTACTTC.

Points on this clone: Distinct nucleotide sequences in the sample also encode this CDR3. The rearrangement uses TRBV7-2 and TRBJ1-2; TRBD1 agrees at 7 bases. V gave up 5 bases and J gave up 3 bases; unmatched junction bases: 3. This CDR3 contains 13 residues. In germline, CDR1 is SGHTA, CDR2 FQGNSA. CDR3 nucleotides: TGTGCCAGCAGCCTCGACAGGGACTATGGCTACACCTTC. Its protein product is CASSLDRDYGYTF.

The chain carries TRBV5-1 and TRBJ2-1; unclear D gene. The CDR3 contains 14 residues. Germline V gene data show CDR1 as SGHRS and CDR2 as YFSETQ. Trimming took off 4 bases at V and 2 bases at J, with 10 bases between the two ends. The DNA of the CDR3 is TGCGCCAGCAGCCCATATGACACCTACAATGAGCAGTTCTTC. The encoded protein is CASSPYDTYNEQFF.

The V gene is TRBV4-2, the J gene TRBJ2-7; D unresolved. The CDR3 runs to 15 residues. The V and J ends lost 3 bases and 0 bases respectively, with 12 bases between them. Germline V lookup: CDR1 LGHNA, CDR2 YNFKEQ. As DNA, the CDR3 is TGTGCCAGCAGCCAGGAAAGACGGAGCTCCTACGAGCAGTACTTC. This gives the protein CASSQERRSSYEQYF.

The DNA of the CDR3 is TGTGCCAGTAGTATTGTAGTAGACGGAGCCGGGGAGCTGTTTTTT. Translation gives CASSIVVDGAGELFF. The chain employs TRBV19 and TRBJ2-2, with unresolved D. V dropped 3 bases and J dropped 6 bases, with 14 bases sitting between them. The germline V gene has CDR1 LNHDA and CDR2 SQIVND (reference sequence). The CDR3 sequence is 15 residues long.

The chain has TRBV28 and TRBJ1-3; D is possibly TRBD1 (5 bases). Germline V gives CDR1 MDHEN, CDR2 SYDVKM. The CDR3 runs to 15 residues. Trimming removed 6 bases from V and 0 bases from J, with 12 bases in between. CDR3 sequence: CASRWGGSSGNTIYF. The DNA of the CDR3 is TGTGCCAGCAGATGGGGGGGAAGCTCTGGAAACACCATATATTTT.

The CDR3 here is CASSLGWQGGFKRNQYF. CDR3 bases: TGTGCCAGCAGCTTAGGGTGGCAGGGAGGGTTCAAGAGAAACCAGTACTTC. The chain links TRBV7-9 to TRBJ2-5; 7 nucleotides align to TRBD2. CDR3 length: 17 amino acids. Losses at the gene ends were 1 base for V and 10 bases for J; bases not matched to a gene: 18. CDR1 and CDR2 from the germline V gene are SEHNR and FQNEAQ (reference sequence).